A selection of T cell receptor beta chains follows, all from one sample in a study of cytomegalovirus exposure and HLA in healthy donors. TCRdb keeps only in-frame clones here, not all; method: immunoSEQ multiplex PCR. The sample consists of 130,000 to 150,000 clones, approximately 9% of them appearing once. Sequenced input: PBMCs. Source of these receptors: a male donor in good health and CMV-seronegative. Each CDR3 is given with its conserved first and last residue. The D gene is left open where the match is weak. A row's size may be missing; if present it is once, few, many or a size class.

.	.	TRBV29-1	TRBJ2-7	TGCAGCGTCGTGGACAGCTACGAGCAGTACTTC	CSVVDSYEQYF
.	TRBD1	TRBV11-3	TRBJ1-5	TGTGCCAGCAGCTCTCAATGGACAGGGCCTAATCAGCCCCAGCATTTT	CASSSQWTGPNQPQHF
few	.	TRBV10-3	TRBJ2-7	TGTGCCATCAGTGAGGGGATCGGACAGGGACTATACGAGCAGTACTTC	CAISEGIGQGLYEQYF
few	.	TRBV27	TRBJ1-2	TGTGCCAGCAGTAAGGAGGGGTATGGCTACACCTTC	CASSKEGYGYTF
few	TRBD1	TRBV7-9	TRBJ1-2	TGTGCCAGCAGCTCGGGGACAGGCGATTATGGCTACACCTTC	CASSSGTGDYGYTF
few	.	TRBV18	TRBJ1-2	TGTGCCAGCTCACCCCCGGGTTCTAACTATGGCTACACCTTC	CASSPPGSNYGYTF
few	.	TRBV19	TRBJ2-1	TGTGCCAGTAGTATACAGACTAGGTACAATGAGCAGTTCTTC	CASSIQTRYNEQFF
.	.	TRBV6-5	TRBJ1-2	TGTGCCAGCAGGCCGGGAGTCGGCTATGGCTACACCTTC	CASRPGVGYGYTF
.	TRBD2	TRBV7-2	TRBJ2-1	TGTGCCAGCAGCTTTTCTAGCGGGAGAATCGGTGAGCAGTTCTTC	CASSFSSGRIGEQFF
few	TRBD2	TRBV29-1	TRBJ2-7	TGCAGCGTTGGTAGATCAGGCGGGACTAGCGGATCCTACGAGCAGTACTTC	CSVGRSGGTSGSYEQYF
.	.	TRBV10-3	TRBJ2-2	TGTGCCATCAGGGGAGGGAACACCGGGGAGCTGTTTTTT	CAIRGGNTGELFF
few	.	TRBV6-1	TRBJ2-7	TGTGCCAGCAGTGATTCGTACGAGCAGTACTTC	CASSDSYEQYF
.	TRBD1	TRBV4-3	TRBJ1-4	TGCGCCAGCAGCCAAGACCCCGGGACAGGTACATCGAGTGAAAAACTGTTTTTT	CASSQDPGTGTSSEKLFF
.	.	TRBV28	TRBJ1-1	TGTGCCAGCTTTAGAGACGGGGTCTCCTGGAGCACTGAAGCTTTCTTT	CASFRDGVSWSTEAFF
few	.	TRBV28	TRBJ1-1	TGTGCCAGCAGTTTAGGGCTGGGGGCCTTTTCTGAAGCTTTCTTT	CASSLGLGAFSEAFF
few	.	TRBV5-3	TRBJ1-1	TGTGCCAGAAGCTTGGCATACACTGAAGCTTTCTTT	CARSLAYTEAFF
.	.	TRBV4-3	TRBJ2-1	TGCGCCAGCAGCCAAGAAGTTGGTCTAGCAAATGAGCAGTTCTTC	CASSQEVGLANEQFF
.	.	TRBV28	TRBJ2-7	TGTGCCAGCAGTTTCCACCGCGATTCGAGGGAGCAGTACTTC	CASSFHRDSREQYF